Sequencing of this T cell receptor (beta chain) was carried out in a study of post-analysis software for immune sequencing data. About the study: Recorded subtypes: relapsing-remitting, secondary progressive, progressive-relapsing; some patients unannotated.

TCR beta cDNA libraries had unique molecular identifiers. Input populations of roughly 1 to 11 million T cells gave rise to 500,000 or so cDNA molecules. Each CDR3 protein gets one entry after TCRdb re-called the PCR reads with MiXCR. The sample records 380,000 or so distinct CDR3 sequences, roughly 30% being singletons. This clonotype was seen at least ten times. Its antigen is currently unknown. Study-wide points: The F measure placed samples prepared in the same batch into strongly shared clusters. Compared with controls, patients showed significantly lower normalized Chao1 diversity. Relative to controls, patients had about 5 TRBV segments at higher frequency, with TRBV5-6, TRBV5-1 and TRBV20-1 among these.

V trimming: 2 bases; J trimming: 8 bases; junction bases outside the gene matches: 9. The CDR3 is made up of 16 amino acids. The J gene is TRBJ1-4, the V gene TRBV12-3 or TRBV12-4; 9 bases match TRBD1. The source of this sequence is a girl aged 10 to 17 with multiple sclerosis. Sequencing was performed on blood. The DNA for the CDR3 is TGTGCCAGCAGTTTATTAAAGGGACAGGGTCGAGAAAAACTGTTTTTT. This translates into CASSLLKGQGREKLFF.